This T cell receptor beta chain was sequenced during a study of blood T cell repertoires in COVID-19 (dated by TCRdb to about 2020). Broadly, across the study: Collaborator samples came from the United States, Italy and Spain and covered acute and convalescent phases of COVID-19. The material from the prospective study consisted of cDNA or gDNA derived from T cells, B-cell-depleted T cells, or PBMCs. The samples were drawn from the first 160 participants of the ongoing ImmuneRACE study and from about 1,200 subjects provided by 6 global collaborators. Where available, HLA class I and class II types were taken from metadata supplied by the sample provider and were not determined by assay-based typing. A freely available public database, intended as a resource for researchers studying the immune response to SARS-CoV-2, is where the repertoires were released. Sample metadata almost always included a de-identified subject ID, COVID-19 status, age in years and sex. Subjects who had been exposed to COVID-19, were actively infected with it, or had recovered from it provided the deeply sampled blood TCRbeta repertoires that made up the dataset. What the research found in general, with its limitations: The amount of clinical and demographic metadata varied by source and participant and was provided uncurated.

The collaborating institutions used their own protocols to collect whole blood in K2EDTA tubes. For TCRbeta analysis, collaborator samples were shipped as frozen whole blood, as isolated PBMCs, or as DNA extracted from either sample type. The immunoSEQ Assay, a bias-controlled multiplex PCR, was used to amplify TCRbeta CDR3 regions from genomic DNA. Processing in the source paper ran as follows. Nucleated cell counts per sample were estimated from amplification of reference gene primers within the assay. Sequence reads were collapsed and filtered to measure the absolute abundance of every unique TCRbeta CDR3 rearrangement. Productive Simpson clonality was computed per sample as the square root of Simpson's diversity index over productive rearrangements. In TCRdb, the immuneACCESS table is reduced to in-frame sequences with V and J assigned. These tables do not hold every clone; where another copy was compared, an unresolved V gene accounts for under half, and the others remain unexplained. Clonal size and the V and J genes are those of that table, whereas D and trimming came from the DNA. The sample table lists over 65,000 clones, 82% of them with a count of one. Of the sample, roughly a sixth falls within the top ten clones.

A remark on this clone: No cognate antigen has been identified for it. Base qualities are not recorded, but no much larger clone differs from it by a single base.

Reading from cysteine to phenylalanine, the CDR3 counts 16 amino acids. Only the CDR3 region is kept as DNA, spanning 48 bases read in frame from base 1. From V the trimming removes 5 bases and from J it removes 4 bases, while the gene matches leave 9 bases of the junction unaccounted for. CDR1 and CDR2 are drawn from the germline V gene: SGHTA, FQGNSA. This clonotype originated in a man at least 80 years old with active COVID-19. Sequencing was performed on peripheral blood. The rearrangement combines TRBV7-2 with TRBJ2-2; 8 nucleotides in the junction match TRBD1. The DNA reads TGTGCCAGCAGCCCTAGACAGGGGTACAGCACCGGGGAGCTGTTTTTT. It is translated as CASSPRQGYSTGELFF.